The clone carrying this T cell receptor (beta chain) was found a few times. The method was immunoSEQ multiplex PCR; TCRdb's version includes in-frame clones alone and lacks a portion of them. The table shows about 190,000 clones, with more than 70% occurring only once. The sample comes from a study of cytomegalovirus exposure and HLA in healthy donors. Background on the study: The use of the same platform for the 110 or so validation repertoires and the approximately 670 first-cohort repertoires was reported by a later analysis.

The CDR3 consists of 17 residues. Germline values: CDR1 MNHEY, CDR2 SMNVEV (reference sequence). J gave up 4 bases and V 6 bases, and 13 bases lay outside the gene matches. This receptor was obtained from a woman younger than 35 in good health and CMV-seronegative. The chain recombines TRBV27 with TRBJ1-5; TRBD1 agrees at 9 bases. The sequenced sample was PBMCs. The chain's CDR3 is CASRGDRDVWENQPQHF. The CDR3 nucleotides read TGTGCCAGCAGGGGGGACAGGGATGTTTGGGAAAATCAGCCCCAGCATTTT.